A single sample is the source of the 14 T cell receptor beta chains below, sequenced in a study of blood T cell repertoires in COVID-19. Sequencing was performed with immunoSEQ multiplex PCR; in TCRdb, only in-frame clones are kept and a portion is missing. The sample consists of about 230,000 clones, around 85% of them appearing once. The sequenced material came from peripheral blood. These receptors were obtained from a woman of 80 years or more with acute or convalescent COVID-19.

V and J are TRBV3-1 (or the pseudogene TRBV3-2) and TRBJ2-5, with D perhaps matching TRBD1 (5 bases). The CDR3 runs to 13 residues. V lost 5 bases to trimming and J lost 1 base, with 8 bases between them. CDR1 and CDR2 (germline): LGHDT, YNNKEL (reference sequence). CDR3 bases: TGTGCCAGCAGCAGGGGCCCCCAAGAGACCCAGTACTTC. Amino acid sequence: CASSRGPQETQYF.

This chain joins TRBV5-6 and TRBJ2-7; TRBD2 might be the D (6 bases). V lost 4 bases and J 0 bases, leaving 17 bases between the germline ends. CDR1 is SGHDT and CDR2 is YYEEEE in the germline V gene. The CDR3 spans 16 residues. CDR3 DNA sequence: TGTGCCAGCAGCCCCCTTGCGGGGCCTAGCTCCTACGAGCAGTACTTC. It codes for CASSPLAGPSSYEQYF.

The count of this clone is one. One end of the junction does not line up with germline, which may come from a read error. The V call is TRBV2, the J call TRBJ1-5, with D tentatively TRBD1 (6 bases). This CDR3 has 18 residues. Germline assignment: CDR1 SNHLY and CDR2 FYNNEI. The DNA for the CDR3 is TGTGCCAGCAGGGAAGATACACCCCTTCGGACAGCAGGACAGCCCCAGCATTTT. Encoded protein: CASREDTPLRTAGQPQHF.

This chain connects TRBV4-1 to TRBJ2-7; D remains ambiguous. Per the germline V gene, CDR1 is MGHRA and CDR2 is YSYEKL. V was cut by 2 bases and J by 0 bases, with 5 bases left in between. The CDR3 extends over 13 amino acids. CDR3 sequence: CASSQTASYEQYF. The CDR3, as DNA: TGCGCCAGCAGCCAAACAGCCTCCTACGAGCAGTACTTC.

The chain is built from TRBV5-1 and TRBJ1-2, with 8 nucleotides matching TRBD1. The CDR3 runs to 13 residues. V dropped 4 bases and J dropped 6; count of bases not matched to a gene: 5. Looked up from germline, CDR1 is SGHRS and CDR2 is YFSETQ. Here the CDR3 reads CASSPGGGDGYTF. In DNA, the CDR3 is TGCGCCAGCAGCCCAGGGGGCGGGGATGGCTACACCTTC.

The chain recombines TRBV24-1 with TRBJ2-7; weak D call: TRBD1 (6 bases). Trimming took off 7 bases at V and 3 bases at J, with 15 bases between the two ends. This CDR3 has 14 residues. Looked up from germline, CDR1 is KGHDR and CDR2 is SFDVKD. Written as DNA, the CDR3 is TGTGCCACCAGAACGGGACAAATTGACTACGAGCAGTACTTC. It codes for CATRTGQIDYEQYF.

This clone occurred many times. The CDR3: CASSPRQGLGSPLHF. The CDR3 DNA follows: TGTGCCAGCAGCCCCCGACAGGGTTTAGGTTCACCCCTCCACTTT. J is TRBJ1-6 and V is TRBV5-4; 7 nucleotides match TRBD1. Losses at the gene ends were 4 bases for V and 9 bases for J; bases not matched to a gene: 10. Germline-derived CDR1 and CDR2 are SGHNT and YYREEE (reference sequence). The CDR3 contains 15 residues.

This chain links TRBV11-2 with TRBJ2-3, with 7 bases fitting TRBD2. The ends lost 1 base at V and 4 bases at J; junction bases unmatched: 8. Germline V CDR1 and CDR2: SGHAT, FQNNGV. This CDR3 region has 16 residues. This CDR3 is CASSLVGGGLADTQYF. For the CDR3, the DNA is TGTGCCAGCAGCTTAGTTGGGGGAGGGTTGGCAGATACGCAGTATTTT.

The chain has TRBV7-9 and TRBJ2-7; D gene uncertain. The CDR3 runs 15 residues. The germline CDR1 and CDR2 sequences are SEHNR and FQNEAQ (reference sequence). V gave up 2 bases and J gave up 0 bases, with 11 bases separating them. This CDR3 reads CASSLSPSLSYEQYF. The CDR3 DNA follows: TGTGCCAGCAGCTTAAGCCCGTCCCTCTCCTACGAGCAGTACTTC.

The V call is TRBV3-1 (or the pseudogene TRBV3-2), the J call TRBJ2-5, with D tentatively TRBD2 (5 bases). This CDR3 is built from 15 residues. V was cut by 1 base and J by 5 bases, with 14 bases left in between. Germline V CDR1 and CDR2: LGHDT, YNNKEL (reference sequence). Written as DNA, the CDR3 is TGTGCCAGCAGCCAAGGCCCCCTAGCTAGGGAGACCCAGTACTTC. It codes for CASSQGPLARETQYF.

This clone was seen a single time. The chain uses TRBV7-3 and TRBJ2-1, with 7 bases lining up with TRBD2. The V segment lost 2 bases and the J segment 7 bases; nucleotides outside the gene matches: 5. CDR1 SGHTA and CDR2 FQGTGA come from the germline V gene. The CDR3 extends over 14 amino acids. Here the CDR3 DNA reads TGTGCCAGCAGCTTAGGCGGGAGTGGGAATGAGCAGTTCTTC. This encodes CASSLGGSGNEQFF.

A word on this clone: This sample includes further DNA sequences coding for the same CDR3. The chain joins TRBV3-1 (or the pseudogene TRBV3-2) to TRBJ2-7, with a possible D match to TRBD2 (6 bases). This CDR3 is built from 14 residues. Germline CDR1 and CDR2: LGHDT and YNNKEL (reference sequence). V lost 3 bases, J lost 3 bases, and 12 bases lay in between. This CDR3 reads CASSQVTGSYEQYF. CDR3 DNA sequence: TGTGCCAGCAGCCAGGTCACCGGGAGCTACGAGCAGTACTTC.

The V and J genes are TRBV6-5 and TRBJ2-2; maybe TRBD1 (6 bases). The V end was cut by 4 bases, the J end by 7 bases, with 13 bases between. This CDR3 has 14 amino acids. Germline assignment: CDR1 MNHEY and CDR2 SVGAGI. The chain's CDR3 is CASSSPRGYGELFF. The CDR3 DNA is TGTGCCAGCAGTTCGCCGAGGGGGTACGGGGAGCTGTTTTTT.

V gene TRBV4-1 combines with J gene TRBJ2-3, with D perhaps TRBD2 (5 bases). V lost 2 bases and J 3 bases, leaving 12 bases between the germline ends. The CDR3 runs 15 residues. Germline loops: CDR1 MGHRA, CDR2 YSYEKL. The DNA of the CDR3 is TGCGCCAGCAGCCAAAAGACGGGGAAGACAGATACGCAGTATTTT. Encoded protein: CASSQKTGKTDTQYF.